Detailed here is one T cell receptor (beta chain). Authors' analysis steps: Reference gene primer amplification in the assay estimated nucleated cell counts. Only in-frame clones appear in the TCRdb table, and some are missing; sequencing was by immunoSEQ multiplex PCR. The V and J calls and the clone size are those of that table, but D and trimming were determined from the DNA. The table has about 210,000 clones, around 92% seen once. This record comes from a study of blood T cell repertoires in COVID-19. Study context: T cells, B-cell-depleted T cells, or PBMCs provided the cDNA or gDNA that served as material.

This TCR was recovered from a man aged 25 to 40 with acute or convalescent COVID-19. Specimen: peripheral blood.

CDR3 residues: CASSKRNSYEQYF. In DNA, the CDR3 is TGTGCCAGTAGCAAGCGGAACTCCTACGAGCAGTACTTC. The rearrangement links TRBV19 to TRBJ2-7; weak D call: TRBD2 (5 bases). Germline V gene sequence: CDR1 LNHDA, CDR2 SQIVND (reference sequence). The length of the CDR3 is 13 residues. Trimming shortened V by 6 bases and J by 0 bases, and 9 bases separated the two germline ends.